A selection of T cell receptor beta chains follows, all from one sample in a study of blood T cell repertoires in COVID-19. Some clones are missing from TCRdb's copy, which holds only in-frame ones; the method was immunoSEQ multiplex PCR. The sample includes 25,000 to 35,000 clones, 85% of them seen just once. The sequenced sample consisted of peripheral blood. The receptor set was obtained from a man aged 55 to 70 with active COVID-19. The CDR3 runs from the conserved cysteine through the conserved F or W. A D gene is named only where the DNA matches it firmly. Rows may omit the clone size; those that give it use once, few, many or a size class.

J	size	D	V	DNA	CDR3
TRBJ2-7	.	.	TRBV29-1	TGCAGCGTCGCACGATCGGGGGTCGAGCAGTACTTC	CSVARSGVEQYF
TRBJ2-1	.	TRBD2	TRBV7-9	TGTGCCAGCAGTCGAGGCATAGCGGGAGGGCGAGAGCAGTTCTTC	CASSRGIAGGREQFF
TRBJ2-5	.	.	TRBV5-1	TGCGCCAGCAGCTTGGAACTGGAGACCCAGTACTTC	CASSLELETQYF
TRBJ2-1	.	TRBD2	TRBV19	TGTGCCAGTAGTACCTCCGGGACTAGCGGGAGTGAGCAGTTCTTC	CASSTSGTSGSEQFF
TRBJ2-3	.	.	TRBV19	TGTGCCAGTACTCCGGGTAGCGGACGTAGCACAGATACGCAGTATTTT	CASTPGSGRSTDTQYF
TRBJ2-6	.	.	TRBV9	TGTGCCAGCAGCGTAGGGGCCTCTGGGGCCAACGTCCTGACTTTC	CASSVGASGANVLTF
TRBJ2-5	.	TRBD2	TRBV2	TGTGCCAGCAGTGACGGACTAGCGGGGGATAGGGAGACCCAGTACTTC	CASSDGLAGDRETQYF
TRBJ2-2	.	.	TRBV18	TGTGCCAGCTCCAGATCTACTAGTGAGAACGGGGAGCTGTTTTTT	CASSRSTSENGELFF
TRBJ2-3	.	TRBD2	TRBV29-1	TGCAGCGTTGAGGGCGGGAGTTCTGGTTTAGATACGCAGTATTTT	CSVEGGSSGLDTQYF
TRBJ2-7	.	.	TRBV10-3	TGTGCCATCAGTGAGTCGCGAACGGAGCAGTACTTC	CAISESRTEQYF
TRBJ2-5	.	.	TRBV10-1	TGCGCCAGCAGTGAGTCCCCAGAAGAGACCCAGTACTTC	CASSESPEETQYF
TRBJ1-5	.	.	TRBV6-6	TGTGCCAGCCAAGGGGAAGGCAATCAGCCCCAGCATTTT	CASQGEGNQPQHF
TRBJ2-5	.	TRBD2	TRBV9	TGTGCCAGCGGGGGTAGCGGGAGTAAGACCCAGTACTTC	CASGGSGSKTQYF
TRBJ2-5	.	.	TRBV5-1	TGCGCCAGCAGCTTAAGACCCCGGGACAACCCGGAGACCCAGTACTTC	CASSLRPRDNPETQYF
TRBJ2-5	.	TRBD1	TRBV2	TGTGCCAGCAGTGAAGTGGGGACAGTTCAAGAGACCCAGTACTTC	CASSEVGTVQETQYF
TRBJ2-3	.	.	TRBV6-2/TRBV6-3	TGTGCCAGCAGTTCTCCGTCCCCCTATACGCAGTATTTT	CASSSPSPYTQYF
TRBJ2-1	.	TRBD2	TRBV15	TGTGCCACCAGCAGAGATCGCGGGAGGGTCTCCGGCAATGAGCAGTTCTTC	CATSRDRGRVSGNEQFF
TRBJ2-1	.	.	TRBV7-7	TGTGCCAGCAGCCCGGGACAAATCAATGAGCAGTTCTTC	CASSPGQINEQFF
TRBJ1-6	.	.	TRBV2	TGTGCCAGCATCCCTTTCCCGAGGTCACCCCTCCACTTT	CASIPFPRSPLHF
TRBJ2-7	.	.	TRBV6-5	TGTGCCAGCAAGGTAGCGGTCTCCTACGAGCAGTACTTC	CASKVAVSYEQYF
TRBJ2-1	few	TRBD2	TRBV5-8	TGTGCCAGCAGCTTATACGCGGGAGTCTCCAATGAGCAGTTCTTC	CASSLYAGVSNEQFF
TRBJ2-1	.	TRBD1	TRBV5-1	TGCGCCAGTTCACGTGGAGGACAGGGGCACAATGAGCAGTTCTTC	CASSRGGQGHNEQFF
TRBJ2-3	.	TRBD2	TRBV19	TGTGCCGTAGGCTGGGGAGGGGGCACAGATACGCAGTATTTT	CAVGWGGGTDTQYF
TRBJ2-4	.	TRBD2	TRBV28	TGTGCCAGCGCAACAGTGGGGGGACTAGCGGGACAGGGAGCCAAAAACATTCAGTACTTC	CASATVGGLAGQGAKNIQYF
TRBJ2-5	.	.	TRBV5-8	TGTGCCAGCAGCCCGCGTTCCACCCAGTACTTC	CASSPRSTQYF
TRBJ2-7	.	TRBD2	TRBV6-1	TGTGCCAGCAGTGAGGGGGGGACTAGCGGCTACGAGCAGTACTTC	CASSEGGTSGYEQYF
TRBJ2-2	once	TRBD1	TRBV7-7	TGTGCTAGCAGCTTAGGGACAGGGGTGAACACCGGGGAGCTGTTTTTT	CASSLGTGVNTGELFF
TRBJ2-6	once	TRBD2	TRBV6-1	TGTGCCAGCACTCAAGCCCTTAGCGGGAATGGGGCCAACGTCCTGACTTTC	CASTQALSGNGANVLTF
TRBJ1-5	.	.	TRBV5-1	TGCGCCAGCAGTCCGGGGGTTGGGAATCAGCCCCAGCATTTT	CASSPGVGNQPQHF
TRBJ2-1	.	TRBD2	TRBV6-1	TGTGCCAGCAGTGCCCCACCGACTAGCGGCGCCGTCAATGAGCAGTTCTTC	CASSAPPTSGAVNEQFF
TRBJ2-2	.	.	TRBV6-5	TGTGCCAGCAGTTACTTAAACACCGGGGAGCTGTTTTTT	CASSYLNTGELFF
TRBJ2-1	.	.	TRBV5-1	TGCGCCAGCAGCTTGGCCCCGGGCTCCTACAATGAGCAGTTCTTC	CASSLAPGSYNEQFF
TRBJ2-6	.	.	TRBV7-2	TGTGCCAGCAGCCCCCGGCGGGATGGGGCCAACGTCCTGACTTTC	CASSPRRDGANVLTF
TRBJ1-3	.	TRBD1	TRBV7-2	TGTGCCATCCCAGGGGGTCGTGGAAACACCATATATTTT	CAIPGGRGNTIYF
TRBJ1-5	.	TRBD1	TRBV2	TGTGCCAGCACTGTGGACAGGGGTGCAGCTGCAGTACAGCATTTT	CASTVDRGAAAVQHF
TRBJ1-4	once	.	TRBV14	TGTGCCAGCAGCCAAGGAAAGACTTGGGCAACTAATGAAAAACTGTTTTTT	CASSQGKTWATNEKLFF
TRBJ2-2	.	TRBD2	TRBV5-1	TGCGCCAGCAGCTCTTCTAGCGGGAGCGTCGGGGAGCTGTTTTTT	CASSSSSGSVGELFF